This paragraph covers one T cell receptor (beta chain) sequence. This record comes from a study of identical twins. TCRdb re-called the 5' RACE reads through MiXCR, storing one row per CDR3 protein. The sample records under 900,000 distinct CDR3 sequences, around 12% being singletons. The CDR3 totals 14 residues. Trimming took 9 bases from V and 2 from J; bases not matched to a gene: 4. Per germline, CDR1 KGHDR and CDR2 SFDVKD. These records were also assigned to another study, of yellow fever vaccine responses in identical twins.

The sequence was obtained from a woman between 18 and 29 years old in good health. The specimen was PBMCs. The chain has TRBV24-1 and TRBJ2-1; 9 nucleotides match TRBD1. The CDR3 here is CATAGTGTYNEQFF. The CDR3 nucleotides are TGTGCCACCGCCGGGACAGGGACCTACAATGAGCAGTTCTTC.